One and the same sample provided the 18 T cell receptor beta chains below, sequenced in a study of blood T cell repertoires in COVID-19. Clones were sequenced by immunoSEQ multiplex PCR, and TCRdb holds only the in-frame ones, with some missing. The sample records fewer than 200,000 clones, 88% being singletons. Sequencing input: peripheral blood. These receptors all come from a man aged 45-65 years who had recovered from COVID-19.

This chain connects TRBV3-1 (or the pseudogene TRBV3-2) to TRBJ2-1, with 8 positions matching TRBD2. The V and J ends lost 4 bases and 7 bases, in that order; junction bases with no gene match: 9. Per germline, CDR1 LGHDT and CDR2 YNNKEL (reference sequence). CDR3 length: 15 amino acids. The CDR3 nucleotides read TGTGCCAGCAGCCTCGATGGACGGGAGGGGAATGAGCAGTTCTTC. Translating it yields CASSLDGREGNEQFF.

CDR3 coding DNA: TGTGCCAGCAGCCGCTTACAGGGGGTCGGCGAGCAGTACTTC. Translated: CASSRLQGVGEQYF. This chain joins TRBV3-1 (or the pseudogene TRBV3-2) and TRBJ2-7; the match to TRBD1 covers 8 bases. J lost 6 bases, V lost 4 bases, and 8 bases had no gene match. The CDR3 covers 14 residues. Germline V gene sequence: CDR1 LGHDT, CDR2 YNNKEL (reference sequence).

This chain connects TRBV11-3 to TRBJ2-7, with a tentative D call TRBD2 (5 bases). The CDR3 sequence is 13 residues long. Per the germline V gene, CDR1 is SGHNT and CDR2 is YENEEA. V lost 5 bases and J 3 bases, leaving 11 bases between the germline ends. CDR3 sequence (DNA): TGTGCCAGCAGCCCGCGGGTCGGCTACGAGCAGTACTTC. Its translation: CASSPRVGYEQYF.

V is TRBV6-2 or TRBV6-3 and J is TRBJ1-1; D might be TRBD1 (6 bases). The length of the CDR3 is 13 residues. CDR1 MNHEY and CDR2 SVGEGT come from the germline V gene. Trimming pared 2 bases from V and 6 bases from J, leaving 10 bases between. CDR3 loop: CASSYLGAPEAFF. CDR3 bases: TGTGCCAGCAGTTACCTGGGGGCTCCTGAAGCTTTCTTT.

V gene TRBV9 combines with J gene TRBJ2-1, with 9 bases identical to TRBD2. Trimming took 3 bases from V and 9 from J; bases not matched to a gene: 13. CDR3 length: 16 residues. In germline, CDR1 is SGDLS, CDR2 YYNGEE. As DNA, the CDR3 is TGTGCCAGCAGCGCAACAGGACTAGCGAGCTTCGGTGAGCAGTTCTTC. It translates to CASSATGLASFGEQFF.

This clone was found a few times. J is TRBJ2-2 and V is TRBV28, with 12 bases matching TRBD2. CDR3 size: 16 residues. J was trimmed by 6 bases and V by 1 base; bases with no gene match: 3. Germline V lookup: CDR1 MDHEN, CDR2 SYDVKM. CDR3 sequence: CASSLLASGGAGELFF. The CDR3 DNA sequence: TGTGCCAGCAGTTTATTGGCTAGCGGGGGGGCCGGGGAGCTGTTTTTT.

The V and J genes are TRBV27 and TRBJ1-2; the D is unclear. In germline, CDR1 is MNHEY, CDR2 SMNVEV (reference sequence). There are 15 residues in the CDR3. V lost 5 bases to trimming and J lost 5 bases, with 18 bases between them. The CDR3 loop reads CASSARSGSLYGYTF. The CDR3 coding sequence is TGTGCCAGCAGTGCCCGCTCCGGGAGTTTGTATGGCTACACCTTC.

The chain has TRBV9 and TRBJ1-2; D gene unclear. The CDR3 runs to 12 residues. Trimming pared 0 bases from V and 3 bases from J, leaving 3 bases between. CDR1 is SGDLS, CDR2 YYNGEE, per germline. CDR3 in DNA: TGTGCCAGCAGCGTAGCCGACTATGGCTACACCTTC. Translation gives CASSVADYGYTF. Full variable domain (missing parts from reference TRBV9 and TRBJ1-2): DSGVTQTPKHLITATGQRVTLRCSPRSGDLSVYWYQQSLDQGLQFLIQYYNGEERAKGNILERFSAQQFPDLHSELNLSSLELGDSALYFCASSVADYGYTFGSGTRLTVV.

This clone has a single count. The chain uses TRBV7-2 and TRBJ2-2; tentatively, D is TRBD1 (5 bases). CDR3 length equals 15 residues. CDR1 and CDR2 (germline): SGHTA, FQGNSA. Trimming cost V 6 bases and J 1 base, with 12 bases left between them. DNA of the CDR3: TGTGCCAGCAGTAGAGGCCAGGGGAACACCGGGGAGCTGTTTTTT. Amino acid sequence: CASSRGQGNTGELFF.

J is TRBJ2-3 and V is TRBV7-2; 9 nucleotides align to TRBD1. Losses at the gene ends were 5 bases for V and 1 base for J; bases not matched to a gene: 7. Germline-derived CDR1 and CDR2 are SGHTA and FQGNSA. The CDR3 spans 16 residues. CDR3: CASSPGQGRGTDTQYF. CDR3 sequence (DNA): TGTGCCAGCAGCCCGGGACAGGGAAGGGGCACAGATACGCAGTATTTT.

The chain uses TRBV6-2 or TRBV6-3 and TRBJ1-1; D is possibly TRBD1 (6 bases). Germline CDR1 reads MNHEY; CDR2 reads SVGEGT. The CDR3 totals 14 residues. V lost 0 bases and J lost 8, with 13 bases in between. CDR3 amino acids: CASSYSGGRREAFF. For the CDR3, the DNA is TGTGCCAGCAGTTACTCGGGGGGGCGTAGGGAAGCTTTCTTT.

The chain has TRBV2 and TRBJ2-1, with 11 bases aligning to TRBD2. Germline V lookup: CDR1 SNHLY, CDR2 FYNNEI. The CDR3 length is 16 residues. J gave up 0 bases and V 7 bases, and 5 bases lay outside the gene matches. Here the CDR3 reads CASISTSGVSYNEQFF. CDR3 in DNA: TGTGCCAGCATCTCGACTAGCGGGGTCTCCTACAATGAGCAGTTCTTC.

The V gene is TRBV6-5, the J gene TRBJ1-6; D is possibly TRBD1 (6 bases). The CDR3 sequence is 15 residues long. V shed 8 bases and J shed 5 bases, with 16 bases lying between them. Germline CDR1 MNHEY, CDR2 SVGAGI. The DNA for the CDR3 is TGTGCCAGCGGTACCGGGACACGGGATAATTCACCCCTCCACTTT. This encodes CASGTGTRDNSPLHF.

The V gene is TRBV7-9, the J gene TRBJ2-7, with 10 bases fitting TRBD2. Germline CDR1 reads SEHNR; CDR2 reads FQNEAQ (reference sequence). V shed 3 bases and J 0 bases; nucleotides not matched to a gene: 5. The CDR3 has 16 amino acids. CDR3 region: CASSFSSGGHSYEQYF. DNA for the CDR3: TGTGCCAGCAGCTTCTCTAGCGGGGGCCACTCCTACGAGCAGTACTTC.

The V call is TRBV6-5, the J call TRBJ1-3, with D perhaps TRBD1 (6 bases). The CDR3 is made up of 15 amino acids. Trimming removed 2 bases at V and 4 bases at J, with 12 bases between. Germline assignment: CDR1 MNHEY and CDR2 SVGAGI. Written as DNA, the CDR3 is TGTGCCAGCAGTTACAGTACAGGGACCGGAAACACCATATATTTT. Its protein is CASSYSTGTGNTIYF.

This clone was counted only a few times. The rearrangement joins TRBV7-9 to TRBJ2-2; 7 nucleotides align to TRBD1. CDR1 is SEHNR and CDR2 is FQNEAQ in the germline V gene (reference sequence). V was clipped by 4 bases and J by 1 base; unmatched bases: 3. This CDR3 contains 15 residues. CDR3 in amino acids: CASSWTGQNTGELFF. The CDR3 region has the DNA TGTGCCAGCAGCTGGACAGGACAGAACACCGGGGAGCTGTTTTTT. The full variable domain, its missing parts supplied by reference TRBV7-9 and TRBJ2-2, is DTGVSQNPRHKITKRGQNVTFRCDPISEHNRLYWYRQTLGQGPEFLTYFQNEAQLEKSRLLSDRFSAERPKGSFSTLEIQRTEQGDSAMYLCASSWTGQNTGELFFGEGSRLTVL.

The rearrangement links TRBV29-1 to TRBJ1-1; the match to TRBD1 covers 7 bases. Looked up from germline, CDR1 is SQVTM and CDR2 is ANQGSEA. V lost 5 bases, J lost 4 bases, and 7 bases stayed unmatched. The CDR3 extends over 13 amino acids. CDR3 sequence reads: CSVKGQTGTEAFF. The CDR3, as DNA: TGCAGCGTTAAGGGACAGACCGGCACTGAAGCTTTCTTT.

As regards this clone: Germline is not matched at one junction end, which may reflect a read error. At the DNA level, this CDR3 is encoded by other sequences in the same sample as well. CDR3 bases: TGTGCCAGCTCGCCACTTCCGTCAGAAGGAGGGAACACTGAAGCTTTCTTT. Its translation: CASSPLPSEGGNTEAFF. This chain connects TRBV18 to TRBJ1-1; D not certain. From germline, CDR1 is KGHSH and CDR2 LQKENI. The CDR3 is 17 residues long.